This T cell receptor (beta chain) was sequenced during a study of blood T cell repertoires in COVID-19. Assay used: immunoSEQ multiplex PCR; TCRdb lists only in-frame clones, some missing. The data hold just over 350,000 clones, with around nine tenths observed a single time. V lost 2 bases, J lost 3 bases, and 8 bases stayed unmatched. The CDR3 runs to 17 residues. Germline V gene data show CDR1 as MGHRA and CDR2 as YSYEKL. The origin of this receptor is a woman in her fifties or sixties with COVID-19, enrolled during active disease. The genes are TRBV4-1 and TRBJ1-3, with 9 bases that match TRBD1. Sequencing used peripheral blood. The CDR3 DNA is TGCGCCAGCAGCCAAAGGACAGGGGCCACTCTTGGAAACACCATATATTTT. Encoded protein: CASSQRTGATLGNTIYF.